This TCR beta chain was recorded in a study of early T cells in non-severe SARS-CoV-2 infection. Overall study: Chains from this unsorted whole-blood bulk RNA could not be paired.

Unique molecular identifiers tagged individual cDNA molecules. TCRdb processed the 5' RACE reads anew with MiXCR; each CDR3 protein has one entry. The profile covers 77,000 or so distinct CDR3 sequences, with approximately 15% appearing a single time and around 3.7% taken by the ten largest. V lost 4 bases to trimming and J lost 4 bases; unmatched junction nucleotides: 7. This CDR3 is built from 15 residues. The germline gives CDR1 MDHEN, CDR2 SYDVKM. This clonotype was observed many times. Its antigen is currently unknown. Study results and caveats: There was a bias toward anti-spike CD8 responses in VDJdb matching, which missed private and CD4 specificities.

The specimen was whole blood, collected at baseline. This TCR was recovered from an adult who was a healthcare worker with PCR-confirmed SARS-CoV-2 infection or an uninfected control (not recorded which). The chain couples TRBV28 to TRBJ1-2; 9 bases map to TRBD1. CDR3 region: CASSSRQGVFYGYTF. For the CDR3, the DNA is TGTGCCAGCAGTTCCAGACAGGGGGTATTCTATGGCTACACCTTC.